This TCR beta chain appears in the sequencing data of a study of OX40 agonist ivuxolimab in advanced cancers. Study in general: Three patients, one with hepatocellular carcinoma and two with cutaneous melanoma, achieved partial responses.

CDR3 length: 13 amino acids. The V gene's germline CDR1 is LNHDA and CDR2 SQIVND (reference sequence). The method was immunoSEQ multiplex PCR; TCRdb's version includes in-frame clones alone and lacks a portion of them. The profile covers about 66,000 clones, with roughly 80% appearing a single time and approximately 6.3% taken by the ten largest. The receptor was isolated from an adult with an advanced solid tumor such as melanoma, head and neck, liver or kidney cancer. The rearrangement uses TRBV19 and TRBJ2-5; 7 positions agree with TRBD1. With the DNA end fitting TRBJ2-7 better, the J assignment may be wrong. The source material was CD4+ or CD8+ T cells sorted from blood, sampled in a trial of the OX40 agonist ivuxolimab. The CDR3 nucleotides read TGTGCCAGTAGTAAAGGCAGGGGGTTCGAGCAGTACTTC. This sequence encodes CASSKGRGFEQYF.